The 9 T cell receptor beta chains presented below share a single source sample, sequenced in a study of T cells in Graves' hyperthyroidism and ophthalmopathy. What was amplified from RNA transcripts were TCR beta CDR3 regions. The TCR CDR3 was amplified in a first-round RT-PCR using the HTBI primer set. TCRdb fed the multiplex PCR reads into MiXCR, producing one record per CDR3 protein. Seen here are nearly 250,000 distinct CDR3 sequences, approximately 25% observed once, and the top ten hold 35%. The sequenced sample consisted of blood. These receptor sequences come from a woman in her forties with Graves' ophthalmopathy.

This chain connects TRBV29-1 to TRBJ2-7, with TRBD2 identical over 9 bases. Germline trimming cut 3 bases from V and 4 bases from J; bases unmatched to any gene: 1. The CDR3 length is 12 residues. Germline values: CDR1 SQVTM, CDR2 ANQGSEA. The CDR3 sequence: CSVETSGYEQYF. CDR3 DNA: TGCAGCGTTGAGACTAGCGGTTACGAGCAGTACTTC.

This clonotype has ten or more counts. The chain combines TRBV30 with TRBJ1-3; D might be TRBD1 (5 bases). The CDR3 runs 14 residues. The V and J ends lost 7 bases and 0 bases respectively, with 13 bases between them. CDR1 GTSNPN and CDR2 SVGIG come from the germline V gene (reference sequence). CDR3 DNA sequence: TGTGCCTCTGCCGGCGGACACTCTGGAAACACCATATATTTT. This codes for CASAGGHSGNTIYF.

The CDR3 DNA follows: TGTGCCAGCAGCCTGGACAGGGGTGCCTACGAGCAGTACTTC. Encoded protein: CASSLDRGAYEQYF. The J gene is TRBJ2-7, the V gene TRBV6-2 or TRBV6-3, with 9 bases identical to TRBD1. The germline CDR1 and CDR2 sequences are MNHEY and SVGEGT. The CDR3 extends over 14 amino acids. J was trimmed by 2 bases and V by 6 bases; bases with no gene match: 5.

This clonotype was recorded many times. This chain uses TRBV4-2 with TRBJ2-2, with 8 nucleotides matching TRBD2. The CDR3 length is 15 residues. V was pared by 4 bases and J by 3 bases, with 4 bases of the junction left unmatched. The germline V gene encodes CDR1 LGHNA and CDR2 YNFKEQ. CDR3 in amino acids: CASSLSGRDTGELFF. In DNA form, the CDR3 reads TGTGCCAGCAGCCTAAGCGGGAGAGACACCGGGGAGCTGTTTTTT.

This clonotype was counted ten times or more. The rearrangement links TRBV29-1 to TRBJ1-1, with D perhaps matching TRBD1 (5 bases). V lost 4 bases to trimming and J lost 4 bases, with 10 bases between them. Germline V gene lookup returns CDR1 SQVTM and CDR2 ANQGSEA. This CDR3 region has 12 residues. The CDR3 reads CSVAKGSTEAFF. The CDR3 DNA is TGCAGCGTTGCAAAGGGGTCCACTGAAGCTTTCTTT.

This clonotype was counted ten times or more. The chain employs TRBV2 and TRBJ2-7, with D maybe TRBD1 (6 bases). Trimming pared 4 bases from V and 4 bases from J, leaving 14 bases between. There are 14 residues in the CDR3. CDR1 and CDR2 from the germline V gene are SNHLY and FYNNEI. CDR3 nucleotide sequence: TGTGCCAGCAGTGGCCAGCCAGGGGCGTACGAGCAGTACTTC. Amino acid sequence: CASSGQPGAYEQYF.

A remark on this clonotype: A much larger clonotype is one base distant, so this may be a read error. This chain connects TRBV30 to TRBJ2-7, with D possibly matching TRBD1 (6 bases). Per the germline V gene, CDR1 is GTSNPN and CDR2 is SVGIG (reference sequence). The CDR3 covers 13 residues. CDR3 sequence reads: CAWSLGGYYEQCF. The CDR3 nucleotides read TGTGCCTGGAGTCTAGGGGGTTACTACGAGCAGTGCTTC.

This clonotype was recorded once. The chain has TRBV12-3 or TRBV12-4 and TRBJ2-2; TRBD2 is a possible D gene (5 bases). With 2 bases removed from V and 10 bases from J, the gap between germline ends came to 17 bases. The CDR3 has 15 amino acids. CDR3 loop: CASSLPGSLGVELFF. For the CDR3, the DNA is TGTGCCAGCAGTTTACCGGGATCCCTAGGAGTGGAGCTGTTTTTT.

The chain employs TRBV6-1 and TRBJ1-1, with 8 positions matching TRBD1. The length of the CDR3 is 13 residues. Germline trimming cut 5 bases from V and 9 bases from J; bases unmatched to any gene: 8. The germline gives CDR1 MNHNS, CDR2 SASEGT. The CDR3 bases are TGTGCCAGCAGTCGGTCAACAGGGGGTAAAGCTTTCTTT. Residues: CASSRSTGGKAFF.